This passage covers 8 T cell receptor beta chains from one sample sequenced in a study of vaccination effects on CD4 cells after COVID-19. These TCRs' antigens remain unknown. Some clones are missing from TCRdb's copy, which holds only in-frame ones; the method was immunoSEQ multiplex PCR. The table includes some 69,000 clones, over 70% detected once. Antigen-specific CD4+ T cell clonotypes were called by their expansion after viral peptide-pool culture in ViraFEST. Following culture for approximately ten days, CD4+ T cells were isolated. Participants completed two doses of the BNT162b2 or mRNA-1273 vaccine. Sequenced material: CD4+ T cells from PBMCs cultured with HCoV-229E spike peptides, taken after COVID-19 vaccination. These receptors were taken from a human donor who received a COVID-19 vaccine.

Comment on this clone: One end of the junction varies from germline; a read error may be responsible. The chain has TRBV3-1 (or the pseudogene TRBV3-2) and TRBJ2-1, with D possibly being TRBD2 (6 bases). This CDR3 comprises 13 residues. Per the germline V gene, CDR1 is LGHDT and CDR2 is YNNKEL (reference sequence). The chain's CDR3 is CASRQAWEAEQFF. The DNA for the CDR3 is TGTGCCAGCAGACAAGCCTGGGAGGCCGAGCAGTTCTTC.

This chain links TRBV7-2 with TRBJ2-2, with D perhaps matching TRBD1 or TRBD2 (5 bases each). This CDR3 region has 15 residues. Germline CDR1 SGHTA, CDR2 FQGNSA. The ends were cut back, 5 bases at V and 1 base at J, with 11 bases in the middle. In nucleotides, the CDR3 is TGTGCCAGCAGCCGTTGGGGGATGAACACCGGGGAGCTGTTTTTT. Its translation: CASSRWGMNTGELFF.

The rearrangement joins TRBV7-9 to TRBJ2-1; 7 positions agree with TRBD1. V lost 5 bases and J lost 8; bases outside the gene matches: 3. The CDR3 runs 12 residues. The germline V gene has CDR1 SEHNR and CDR2 FQNEAQ (reference sequence). The CDR3 is CASSTQGDEQFF. In DNA, the CDR3 is TGTGCCAGCAGCACCCAGGGGGATGAGCAGTTCTTC. Full variable domain (missing parts from reference TRBV7-9 and TRBJ2-1): DTGVSQNPRHKITKRGQNVTFRCDPISEHNRLYWYRQTLGQGPEFLTYFQNEAQLEKSRLLSDRFSAERPKGSFSTLEIQRTEQGDSAMYLCASSTQGDEQFFGPGTRLTVL.

The V and J genes are TRBV6-1 and TRBJ2-6; D unclear. The germline V gene has CDR1 MNHNS and CDR2 SASEGT. The CDR3 is 13 amino acids. The germline V and J ends were trimmed by 3 bases and 3 bases, with 3 bases remaining between them. This CDR3 reads CASSERGANVLTF. DNA for the CDR3: TGTGCCAGCAGTGAGCGTGGGGCCAACGTCCTGACTTTC.

V is TRBV5-1 and J is TRBJ2-3, with D perhaps matching TRBD2 (5 bases). V was cut by 6 bases and J by 2 bases, with 13 bases left in between. The CDR3 loop spans 14 amino acids. Germline V gives CDR1 SGHRS, CDR2 YFSETQ. DNA of the CDR3: TGCGCCAGCACCGGGGTACCAAACACAGATACGCAGTATTTT. The encoded protein is CASTGVPNTDTQYF.

The CDR3 here is CASSITGEANQPQHF. The CDR3 coding sequence is TGTGCCAGTAGTATTACAGGGGAGGCTAATCAGCCCCAGCATTTT. The chain couples TRBV19 to TRBJ1-5, with TRBD1 matching 7 bases. The CDR3 is 15 amino acids. With V trimmed by 3 bases and J by 4 bases, 6 bases remained unmatched. CDR1 LNHDA and CDR2 SQIVND come from the germline V gene (reference sequence).

The CDR3 spells CASSQDLTAGFVETQYF. CDR3 sequence (DNA): TGTGCCAGCAGCCAAGATTTAACGGCAGGGTTCGTGGAGACCCAGTACTTC. The chain is built from TRBV3-1 (or the pseudogene TRBV3-2) and TRBJ2-5, with a tentative D call TRBD1 (5 bases). Germline CDR1 LGHDT, CDR2 YNNKEL (reference sequence). The CDR3 has 17 residues. Trimming cost V 0 bases and J 5 bases, with 19 bases left between them.

This clone was detected only a few times. The chain uses TRBV29-1 and TRBJ2-6; no definite D call. The CDR3 totals 15 residues. The V and J ends lost 0 bases and 0 bases respectively, with 6 bases between them. The V gene's germline CDR1 is SQVTM and CDR2 ANQGSEA. The CDR3 region has the DNA TGCAGCGTTGAAGATGCAGGCTCTGGGGCCAACGTCCTGACTTTC. The encoded protein is CSVEDAGSGANVLTF.